These T cell receptor beta chains were read from a single sample in a study of blood T cell repertoires in COVID-19. Only in-frame clones appear in the TCRdb table, and some are missing; sequencing was by immunoSEQ multiplex PCR. Of about 350,000 clones listed, 88% are singletons. Sample: PBMCs or T cells enriched from blood (not recorded which). The receptors derive from a woman in her 30s who had been exposed to COVID-19. CDR3s include the opening cysteine and the closing phenylalanine or tryptophan. The D gene is left open where the match is weak. Not all rows give a size; the values are once, few, many and, for expanded clones, a class.

CDR3nt: TGTGCCACCAGCAGAGATCAAGGGAGCGCAGATACGCAGTATTTT
CDR3aa: CATSRDQGSADTQYF
abundance: NA
d_gene: NA
v_gene: TRBV15
j_gene: TRBJ2-3

CDR3nt: TGTGCCACCGGGACAGGGGCGCCTCAGCCCCAGCATTTT
CDR3aa: CATGTGAPQPQHF
abundance: NA
d_gene: TRBD1
v_gene: TRBV6-5
j_gene: TRBJ1-5

CDR3nt: TGTGCCAGCTCGACAGGGGACAACTCTGGAAACACCATATATTTT
CDR3aa: CASSTGDNSGNTIYF
abundance: NA
d_gene: TRBD1
v_gene: TRBV18
j_gene: TRBJ1-3

CDR3nt: TGTGCCAGCAGCCAAGCATTTATCGGGAATAATTCACCCCTCCACTTT
CDR3aa: CASSQAFIGNNSPLHF
abundance: NA
d_gene: NA
v_gene: TRBV14
j_gene: TRBJ1-6

CDR3nt: TGTGCCAGTAGTCGAAGCGGGGGGACCTACAATGAGCAGTTCTTC
CDR3aa: CASSRSGGTYNEQFF
abundance: NA
d_gene: TRBD2
v_gene: TRBV19
j_gene: TRBJ2-1

CDR3nt: TGTGCCACCAGCAGAGATCTGGGGGGAAAGGGGGAGACCCAGTACTTC
CDR3aa: CATSRDLGGKGETQYF
abundance: NA
d_gene: NA
v_gene: TRBV15
j_gene: TRBJ2-5

CDR3nt: TGTGCCAGCAGCAGGACAGGGGCTGGGTCTAGCACAGATACGCAGTATTTT
CDR3aa: CASSRTGAGSSTDTQYF
abundance: NA
d_gene: TRBD1
v_gene: TRBV5-5
j_gene: TRBJ2-3

CDR3nt: TGCGCCAGCAGCTTGGTAGCACGGTTGAACACCGGGGAGCTGTTTTTT
CDR3aa: CASSLVARLNTGELFF
abundance: once
d_gene: NA
v_gene: TRBV5-1
j_gene: TRBJ2-2

CDR3nt: TGTGCCAGCAGCCCTTGGACAGGAGGTTCCTATAATTCACCCCTCCACTTT
CDR3aa: CASSPWTGGSYNSPLHF
abundance: NA
d_gene: TRBD1
v_gene: TRBV7-9
j_gene: TRBJ1-6

CDR3nt: TGTGCCAGCAGTCCAACTAGCGGGAGGATCAATGAGCAGTTCTTC
CDR3aa: CASSPTSGRINEQFF
abundance: NA
d_gene: TRBD2
v_gene: TRBV6-4
j_gene: TRBJ2-1

CDR3nt: TGTGCCAGCAGCCTCCTGGCGGCGGGAGAGCCGCCCGCTACGCAGTATTTT
CDR3aa: CASSLLAAGEPPATQYF
abundance: NA
d_gene: TRBD2
v_gene: TRBV9
j_gene: TRBJ2-3

CDR3nt: TGTGCCAGCAGTTACTCGGGACAGGATCTTTCACCCCTCCACTTT
CDR3aa: CASSYSGQDLSPLHF
abundance: NA
d_gene: TRBD1
v_gene: TRBV6-5
j_gene: TRBJ1-6

CDR3nt: TGTGCCAGCAGTGAAGCGTATTGGGAGGGCGGAAATCAGCCCCAGCATTTT
CDR3aa: CASSEAYWEGGNQPQHF
abundance: NA
d_gene: NA
v_gene: TRBV2
j_gene: TRBJ1-5

CDR3nt: TGCGCCAGCAGCCTGGGGACAGAGGGCACAGATACGCAGTATTTT
CDR3aa: CASSLGTEGTDTQYF
abundance: NA
d_gene: TRBD1
v_gene: TRBV5-1
j_gene: TRBJ2-3

CDR3nt: TGTGCCATCTTCGGGACAGGGGACAATGAGCAGTTCTTC
CDR3aa: CAIFGTGDNEQFF
abundance: NA
d_gene: TRBD1
v_gene: TRBV10-3
j_gene: TRBJ2-1

CDR3nt: TGTGCCAGCAGTATATTAGCGGGAGTGCAAGAGACCCAGTACTTC
CDR3aa: CASSILAGVQETQYF
abundance: once
d_gene: TRBD2
v_gene: TRBV6-5
j_gene: TRBJ2-5

CDR3nt: TGTGCCAGCAGCGCCTCCGGCTCGGGAGGGCCGGCAGATACGCAGTATTTT
CDR3aa: CASSASGSGGPADTQYF
abundance: NA
d_gene: TRBD2
v_gene: TRBV9
j_gene: TRBJ2-3

CDR3nt: TGTGCCAGCAGCTTGGATGGCGGTAGCACAGATACGCAGTATTTT
CDR3aa: CASSLDGGSTDTQYF
abundance: NA
d_gene: NA
v_gene: TRBV5-4
j_gene: TRBJ2-3

CDR3nt: TGTGCCAGCCTAGCGTCCGACAACTACGAGCAGTACTTC
CDR3aa: CASLASDNYEQYF
abundance: once
d_gene: NA
v_gene: TRBV6-5
j_gene: TRBJ2-7

CDR3nt: TGTGCCACCGGACAGTATGGCTACACCTTC
CDR3aa: CATGQYGYTF
abundance: NA
d_gene: NA
v_gene: TRBV19
j_gene: TRBJ1-2

CDR3nt: TGCGCCAGCAGCTTGCTGCGGGAAGAGACCCAGTACTTC
CDR3aa: CASSLLREETQYF
abundance: NA
d_gene: NA
v_gene: TRBV5-1
j_gene: TRBJ2-5

CDR3nt: TGTGCCAGCAGCCTTCTCGGCACAGGGGGTATGAGGTATGGCTACACCTTC
CDR3aa: CASSLLGTGGMRYGYTF
abundance: NA
d_gene: TRBD1
v_gene: TRBV28
j_gene: TRBJ1-2

CDR3nt: TGTGCCAGCAGCTCCGGGACTAGCGACATGGAGACCCAGTACTTC
CDR3aa: CASSSGTSDMETQYF
abundance: once
d_gene: TRBD2
v_gene: TRBV28
j_gene: TRBJ2-5

CDR3nt: TGTGCCAGCTCACCAGGCCAGGTCTACTACGAGCAGTACTTC
CDR3aa: CASSPGQVYYEQYF
abundance: once
d_gene: NA
v_gene: TRBV18
j_gene: TRBJ2-7

CDR3nt: TGTGCCAGCTCACCACCGGCAGGGCACTATGGCTACACCTTC
CDR3aa: CASSPPAGHYGYTF
abundance: NA
d_gene: NA
v_gene: TRBV18
j_gene: TRBJ1-2

CDR3nt: TGTGCCAGTAGTATCCGGAGTAGGCTCAACACCGGGGAGCTGTTTTTT
CDR3aa: CASSIRSRLNTGELFF
abundance: NA
d_gene: NA
v_gene: TRBV19
j_gene: TRBJ2-2

CDR3nt: TGTGCTAGTGGTTTCGTGGCGCTGGACAGGGCTTACACCGGGGAGCTGTTTTTT
CDR3aa: CASGFVALDRAYTGELFF
abundance: NA
d_gene: TRBD1
v_gene: TRBV12-5
j_gene: TRBJ2-2

CDR3nt: TGTGCCAGTACACAGGGTCGATGGTGGGATGGCTACACCTTC
CDR3aa: CASTQGRWWDGYTF
abundance: NA
d_gene: NA
v_gene: TRBV5-8
j_gene: TRBJ1-2

CDR3nt: TGTGCCAGTAGTACGTTACCCGGAGGAAATTCACCCCTCCACTTT
CDR3aa: CASSTLPGGNSPLHF
abundance: NA
d_gene: NA
v_gene: TRBV19
j_gene: TRBJ1-6

CDR3nt: TGTGCCAGATCACCGGGCAGGGGCTATTCACCCCTCCACTTT
CDR3aa: CARSPGRGYSPLHF
abundance: once
d_gene: NA
v_gene: TRBV18
j_gene: TRBJ1-6

CDR3nt: TGCGCCAGCAGCTCAGGACAGAGCAATTCACCCCTCCACTTT
CDR3aa: CASSSGQSNSPLHF
abundance: NA
d_gene: NA
v_gene: TRBV5-1
j_gene: TRBJ1-6

CDR3nt: TGTGCCAGTACGCAGACACGCTATGGCTACACCTTC
CDR3aa: CASTQTRYGYTF
abundance: once
d_gene: NA
v_gene: TRBV19
j_gene: TRBJ1-2

CDR3nt: TGTGCCAGCAGTTACTCCTATGATCAGCCCCAGCATTTT
CDR3aa: CASSYSYDQPQHF
abundance: NA
d_gene: NA
v_gene: TRBV6-5
j_gene: TRBJ1-5

CDR3nt: TGTGCCAGCAGTCAATCCTCCGGGAGAGTGGAGACCCAGTACTTC
CDR3aa: CASSQSSGRVETQYF
abundance: once
d_gene: NA
v_gene: TRBV5-4
j_gene: TRBJ2-5